Shown below are 31 T cell receptor beta chains from a single sample sequenced in a study of cytomegalovirus exposure and HLA in healthy donors (dated by TCRdb to the late 2010s). Library generation was performed with the immunoSEQ multiplex PCR assay. The multiplex PCR relied on a mix of 60 forward primers for TCR Vbeta segments and 13 reverse primers for TCR Jbeta segments. TCRdb limited this immuneACCESS table to in-frame rearrangements with V and J called. A share of clones is missing; checked studies link under half to unresolved V genes, and the rest is unexplained. In all, the sample holds about 200,000 clones, and 83% of those were seen once. The ten top clones hold 1.1% to 1.5% of the sample. Sequenced material: PBMCs. These receptors were obtained from a girl aged 10-17 years in good health and CMV-seronegative.

The V gene is TRBV19, the J gene TRBJ2-7, with 11 bases that match TRBD1. Unmatched junction bases numbered 4, after V lost 2 bases and J lost 4 bases. Germline assignment: CDR1 LNHDA and CDR2 SQIVND (reference sequence). The CDR3 sequence is 15 residues long. Here the CDR3 reads CASSISRDRGYEQYF. CDR3 coding DNA: TGTGCCAGTAGTATAAGCCGGGACAGGGGGTACGAGCAGTACTTC.

This chain links TRBV18 with TRBJ1-5, with a tentative D call TRBD1 (6 bases). CDR3 length: 15 amino acids. V lost 6 bases and J 0 bases, leaving 12 bases between the germline ends. Germline V lookup: CDR1 KGHSH, CDR2 LQKENI. The CDR3 nucleotides are TGTGCCAGCTCCCCAAGGGGGTATAGCAATCAGCCCCAGCATTTT. Translating it yields CASSPRGYSNQPQHF. The entire variable domain, with the rest obtained from reference TRBV18 and TRBJ1-5, is as follows: NAGVMQNPRHLVRRRGQEARLRCSPMKGHSHVYWYRQLPEEGLKFMVYLQKENIIDESGMPKERFSAEFPKEGPSILRIQQVVRGDSAAYFCASSPRGYSNQPQHFGDGTRLSIL.

The chain employs TRBV9 and TRBJ1-6, with 9 bases identical to TRBD1. This CDR3 is 20 amino acids long. Losses at the gene ends were 0 bases for V and 6 bases for J; bases not matched to a gene: 16. CDR1 and CDR2 (germline): SGDLS, YYNGEE. The CDR3 DNA reads as TGTGCCAGCAGCGTAGCTACGGGGACAGGGCGGTTTGAGGGTAATTCACCCCTCCACTTT. Translating gives CASSVATGTGRFEGNSPLHF.

The genes are TRBV5-6 and TRBJ1-4; no firm D call. Trimming pared 4 bases from V and 2 bases from J, leaving 15 bases between. Germline V CDR1 and CDR2: SGHDT, YYEEEE. The CDR3 length is 16 residues. This CDR3 reads CASSPNREPTNEKLFF. CDR3 DNA: TGTGCCAGCAGCCCCAACCGTGAGCCCACTAATGAAAAACTGTTTTTT.

This clone was found once. The rearrangement links TRBV6-6 to TRBJ1-4, with a possible D match to TRBD1 (6 bases). CDR3 length: 14 residues. Germline loops: CDR1 MNHNY, CDR2 SVGAGI (reference sequence). V lost 8 bases and J 5 bases, leaving 15 bases between the germline ends. CDR3 nucleotides: TGTGCCAGCCAGGGATGGACAGAAAATGAAAAACTGTTTTTT. Its translation: CASQGWTENEKLFF.

The CDR3 reads CASNSETGANSPLHF. CDR3 coding DNA: TGTGCCAGCAATTCAGAAACAGGGGCCAATTCACCCCTCCACTTT. The chain links TRBV28 to TRBJ1-6; 7 bases are a match to TRBD1. The CDR3 loop spans 15 amino acids. The J segment lost 7 bases and the V segment lost 7 bases, leaving 10 bases of the junction unmatched. The V gene's germline CDR1 is MDHEN and CDR2 SYDVKM. Full variable domain (missing parts from reference TRBV28 and TRBJ1-6): DVKVTQSSRYLVKRTGEKVFLECVQDMDHENMFWYRQDPGLGLRLIYFSYDVKMKEKGDIPEGYSVSREKKERFSLILESASTNQTSMYLCASNSETGANSPLHFGNGTRLTVT.

This chain connects TRBV6-6 to TRBJ2-1; 11 bases align to TRBD2. There are 16 residues in the CDR3. Losses at the gene ends were 5 bases for V and 4 bases for J; bases not matched to a gene: 7. From germline, CDR1 is MNHNY and CDR2 SVGAGI (reference sequence). The chain's CDR3 is CASSTLTSGDYNEQFF. The DNA of the CDR3 is TGTGCCAGCAGTACATTGACTAGCGGGGATTACAATGAGCAGTTCTTC.

This chain links TRBV11-2 with TRBJ2-1, with a weak D call TRBD1 (6 bases). Germline V gene sequence: CDR1 SGHAT, CDR2 FQNNGV. The CDR3 totals 15 residues. V shed 5 bases and J shed 0 bases, with 11 bases lying between them. The CDR3 is CASSRQGSSYNEQFF. CDR3 DNA: TGTGCCAGCAGCCGGCAGGGGAGCTCCTACAATGAGCAGTTCTTC.

The chain uses TRBV30 and TRBJ1-5, with 9 nucleotides matching TRBD1. Per germline, CDR1 GTSNPN and CDR2 SVGIG (reference sequence). The CDR3 consists of 16 residues. V lost 0 bases and J lost 3; bases outside the gene matches: 6. The CDR3 here is CAWSVKDRGNNQPQHF. The CDR3 bases are TGTGCCTGGAGTGTTAAGGACAGGGGAAACAATCAGCCCCAGCATTTT.

This chain joins TRBV30 and TRBJ1-1; D may be TRBD1 (5 bases). From germline, CDR1 is GTSNPN and CDR2 SVGIG (reference sequence). Between the trimmed V and J ends, which lost 4 bases and 5 bases, there was a span of 14 bases. The CDR3 contains 13 residues. CDR3 amino acids: CAWTSGVGTEAFF. CDR3 in DNA: TGTGCCTGGACTTCGGGGGTAGGGACTGAAGCTTTCTTT.

This clone was picked up one time. The V gene is TRBV5-6, the J gene TRBJ1-3; D gene uncertain. CDR1 is SGHDT, CDR2 YYEEEE, per germline. The CDR3 has 16 amino acids. V gave up 4 bases and J gave up 2 bases, with 16 bases separating them. The CDR3 loop reads CASSLGVTGAGNTIYF. DNA for the CDR3: TGTGCCAGCAGCCTCGGCGTGACCGGGGCTGGAAACACCATATATTTT.

This chain connects TRBV6-4 to TRBJ2-2; 7 positions agree with TRBD2. The CDR3 loop spans 14 amino acids. With 5 bases clipped from V and 5 bases from J, the junction kept 5 bases outside the gene matches. In germline, CDR1 is MRHNA, CDR2 SNTAGT. CDR3 in amino acids: CASSPEGGTGELFF. CDR3 bases: TGTGCCAGCAGTCCCGAGGGAGGGACCGGGGAGCTGTTTTTT.

The chain joins TRBV19 to TRBJ2-1, with D possibly TRBD2 on 5 matching bases. Germline V gene lookup returns CDR1 LNHDA and CDR2 SQIVND (reference sequence). The CDR3 covers 14 residues. The V and J ends lost 4 bases and 3 bases respectively, with 10 bases between them. The CDR3 bases are TGTGCCAGTAGTACCGGGGTGGGCTACAATGAGCAGTTCTTC. It is translated as CASSTGVGYNEQFF.

This chain links TRBV7-9 with TRBJ2-7, with TRBD1 identical over 11 bases. The J segment lost 0 bases and the V segment lost 5 bases, leaving 9 bases of the junction unmatched. Germline V CDR1 and CDR2: SEHNR, FQNEAQ (reference sequence). This CDR3 region has 17 residues. CDR3 loop: CASSPGQGGLTSYEQYF. CDR3 nucleotide sequence: TGTGCCAGCAGCCCGGGACAGGGGGGCCTCACCTCCTACGAGCAGTACTTC.

This chain joins TRBV5-8 and TRBJ2-3; TRBD2 agrees at 7 bases. V lost 0 bases and J lost 2; bases outside the gene matches: 3. CDR1 is SGHTS, CDR2 YDEGEE, per germline. This CDR3 has 15 residues. The CDR3 is CASSLVLAVTDTQYF. CDR3 DNA sequence: TGTGCCAGCAGCTTGGTGCTAGCGGTCACAGATACGCAGTATTTT.

This clone was detected a few times. V is TRBV25-1 and J is TRBJ1-3; 8 nucleotides agree with TRBD1. V shed 3 bases, J shed 2 bases, and the junction held 3 bases outside the gene matches. Germline values: CDR1 MGHDK, CDR2 SYGVNS. CDR3 length: 15 residues. CDR3 coding DNA: TGTGCCAGCAGTGACCCAGGGGGCACTGGAAACACCATATATTTT. This encodes CASSDPGGTGNTIYF.

The chain uses TRBV18 and TRBJ1-2; D is ambiguous. V lost 6 bases, J lost 4 bases, and 9 bases lay in between. Germline CDR1 KGHSH, CDR2 LQKENI. CDR3 length equals 12 residues. The CDR3 protein is CASSLEGYGYTF. The CDR3, as DNA: TGTGCCAGCTCCCTCGAGGGCTATGGCTACACCTTC. The complete variable domain, with remaining parts taken from reference TRBV18 and TRBJ1-2, reads NAGVMQNPRHLVRRRGQEARLRCSPMKGHSHVYWYRQLPEEGLKFMVYLQKENIIDESGMPKERFSAEFPKEGPSILRIQQVVRGDSAAYFCASSLEGYGYTFGSGTRLTVV.

This clone occurred a few times. The V and J genes are TRBV6-6 and TRBJ1-5, with D tentatively TRBD1 (6 bases). This CDR3 contains 14 residues. Looked up from germline, CDR1 is MNHNY and CDR2 is SVGAGI (reference sequence). Trimming stripped 2 bases from V and 1 base from J, with 6 bases between. The CDR3 nucleotides read TGTGCCAGCAGTTACACAGGGAGCAATCAGCCCCAGCATTTT. Translation gives CASSYTGSNQPQHF.

This clone occurred a few times. The chain carries TRBV5-1 and TRBJ2-1, with 15 bases matching TRBD2. CDR3 length: 16 residues. The germline V gene has CDR1 SGHRS and CDR2 YFSETQ. V lost 5 bases, J lost 7 bases, and 7 bases stayed unmatched. The CDR3 DNA reads as TGCGCCAGCAGATTCGGGACTAGCGGGAGGACAAATGAGCAGTTCTTC. Amino acid sequence: CASRFGTSGRTNEQFF. The entire variable domain, with the rest obtained from reference TRBV5-1 and TRBJ2-1, is as follows: KAGVTQTPRYLIKTRGQQVTLSCSPISGHRSVSWYQQTPGQGLQFLFEYFSETQRNKGNFPGRFSGRQFSNSRSEMNVSTLELGDSALYLCASRFGTSGRTNEQFFGPGTRLTVL.

This chain links TRBV2 with TRBJ1-5; 8 bases match TRBD1. The CDR3 contains 12 residues. V trimming: 10 bases; J trimming: 3 bases; junction bases outside the gene matches: 2. From germline, CDR1 is SNHLY and CDR2 FYNNEI. The CDR3 nucleotides read TGTGCCACCAGGGGGCTCAATCAGCCCCAGCATTTT. It encodes CATRGLNQPQHF.

V and J are TRBV27 and TRBJ1-2, with 10 nucleotides matching TRBD1. The ends lost 2 bases at V and 8 bases at J; junction bases unmatched: 5. Germline V gene data show CDR1 as MNHEY and CDR2 as SMNVEV (reference sequence). The CDR3 extends over 14 amino acids. The CDR3 region is CASSLGTGAEGYTF. CDR3 nucleotides: TGTGCCAGCAGTTTAGGGACAGGGGCGGAGGGCTACACCTTC.

V gene TRBV6-5 combines with J gene TRBJ1-1; D unresolved. Germline V gene lookup returns CDR1 MNHEY and CDR2 SVGAGI. V was pared by 4 bases and J by 0 bases, with 12 bases between. The CDR3 is 15 amino acids. CDR3 DNA sequence: TGTGCCAGCAGTTCAGAACTCAGGATGAACACTGAAGCTTTCTTT. Protein: CASSSELRMNTEAFF.

The genes are TRBV6-1 and TRBJ2-5; D is undetermined. Trimming left V 0 bases short and J 5 bases short, with 10 bases between. This CDR3 has 14 residues. Germline CDR1 reads MNHNS; CDR2 reads SASEGT. The CDR3 bases are TGTGCCAGCAGTGAAGCGCACCTATGGGAGACCCAGTACTTC. Translated: CASSEAHLWETQYF.

The chain employs TRBV28 and TRBJ2-5; D is uncertain. Germline CDR1 is MDHEN and CDR2 is SYDVKM. V was pared by 2 bases and J by 2 bases, with 9 bases between. CDR3 size: 14 residues. CDR3 amino acids: CASSLTDVQETQYF. CDR3 bases: TGTGCCAGCAGTTTAACAGATGTTCAAGAGACCCAGTACTTC.

This clone appeared once. This chain links TRBV6-5 with TRBJ1-1; 12 nucleotides align to TRBD1. Looked up from germline, CDR1 is MNHEY and CDR2 is SVGAGI. CDR3 length: 15 amino acids. The J segment lost 6 bases and the V segment lost 0 bases, leaving 2 bases of the junction unmatched. The CDR3 is CASSYSGQGASEAFF. For the CDR3, the DNA is TGTGCCAGCAGTTACTCGGGACAGGGGGCCTCTGAAGCTTTCTTT.

J is TRBJ2-2 and V is TRBV19; D may be TRBD1 (5 bases). CDR1 is LNHDA and CDR2 is SQIVND in the germline V gene (reference sequence). This CDR3 region has 19 residues. Trimming shortened V by 6 bases and J by 4 bases, and 27 bases separated the two germline ends. Written as DNA, the CDR3 is TGTGCCAGTAGACAGGATTGGACACCGGCCTTCGTTGGCACCGGGGAGCTGTTTTTT. As protein: CASRQDWTPAFVGTGELFF.

The chain uses TRBV30 and TRBJ1-2, with D unresolved. Germline assignment: CDR1 GTSNPN and CDR2 SVGIG (reference sequence). This CDR3 has 13 amino acids. V was cut by 2 bases and J by 10 bases, with 17 bases left in between. The CDR3 here is CAWSLTEYGSYTF. CDR3 DNA: TGTGCCTGGAGTCTAACAGAGTATGGATCCTACACCTTC.

The chain employs TRBV10-3 and TRBJ2-7; 11 bases agree with TRBD2. The CDR3 is 15 amino acids. Germline V gene lookup returns CDR1 ENHRY and CDR2 SYGVKD. J was trimmed by 5 bases and V by 4 bases; bases with no gene match: 7. CDR3 sequence (DNA): TGTGCCATCAGTGCACCTAGCGGGAGGCAACACGAGCAGTACTTC. Translation: CAISAPSGRQHEQYF.

The chain links TRBV19 to TRBJ1-5; D uncertain. CDR1 LNHDA and CDR2 SQIVND come from the germline V gene (reference sequence). The CDR3 totals 15 residues. Trimming removed 3 bases from V and 1 base from J, with 10 bases in between. The CDR3 protein is CASSITRLSNQPQHF. CDR3 DNA: TGTGCCAGTAGTATCACCAGACTAAGCAATCAGCCCCAGCATTTT.

This clone appeared a single time. V usage is TRBV5-4 and J usage is TRBJ2-5; TRBD2 matches 10 bases. Germline CDR1 SGHNT, CDR2 YYREEE (reference sequence). Trimming took 3 bases from V and 2 from J; bases not matched to a gene: 10. The CDR3 extends over 17 amino acids. This chain's CDR3 is CASSSNPTSGWQETQYF. Here the CDR3 DNA reads TGTGCCAGCAGCTCCAATCCGACTAGCGGGTGGCAAGAGACCCAGTACTTC.

This rearrangement joins TRBV7-6 to TRBJ2-5, with TRBD1 matching 10 bases. Near its end, the DNA agrees better with TRBJ2-7, so the J call may be wrong. This CDR3 has 13 residues. CDR1 is SGHVS, CDR2 FNYEAQ, per germline. The CDR3 DNA is TGTGCCAGCAGCCCCGGGACAGGGGCCGAGCAGTACTTC. This codes for CASSPGTGAEQYF.